Listed below are T cell receptor beta chains from one sample, sequenced in a study of lymphopenia after photon versus proton radiotherapy. The repertoire was sequenced with immunoSEQ multiplex PCR; TCRdb's copy has only in-frame clones and lacks some. The sample includes roughly 2,900 clones, less than 95% of them seen just once. The sample consisted of peripheral blood, taken from a patient treated with photon-based radiotherapy. These TCRs come from a woman aged 70 to 79 with pancreatic cancer. CDR3s include the opening cysteine and the closing phenylalanine or tryptophan. Each record gives: D gene, V gene, J gene, clone size, CDR3 DNA, CDR3 protein. The D gene is left open where the match is weak. Size tells how often a clone was seen (once, few, many) or the class of an expanded clone, and some rows leave it out.

>.|TRBV5-1|TRBJ2-5|.
TGCGCCAGCAGCCAGGGCTCAGAGACCCAGTACTTC
CASSQGSETQYF
>TRBD2|TRBV5-1|TRBJ2-7|.
TGCGCCAGCAGCTGGGGGACTAGCGCGTCCTACGAGCAGTACTTC
CASSWGTSASYEQYF
>.|TRBV27|TRBJ1-2|.
TGTGCCAGCACCCAGGCAGGAGGGGCGAACTATGGCTACACCTTC
CASTQAGGANYGYTF
>.|TRBV10-2|TRBJ1-1|.
TGCGCCAGCACCCCCCCGCCAGCCCCGAGGACTGAAGCTTTCTTT
CASTPPPAPRTEAFF
>.|TRBV19|TRBJ2-1|.
TGTGCCAGTAGTATAGAGTTGAGCTCCTACAATGAGCAGTTCTTC
CASSIELSSYNEQFF
>.|TRBV2|TRBJ2-1|.
TGTGCCAGCAGTGAGTTAGGCAGGGGCGCCTACAATGAGCAGTTCTTC
CASSELGRGAYNEQFF
>.|TRBV28|TRBJ2-7|once
TGTGCCAGCAGAACTGGAGTCTACGAGCAGTACTTC
CASRTGVYEQYF
>.|TRBV29-1|TRBJ1-4|.
TGCAGCGCCAGCGATATCCCTTTTGATGAAAAACTGTTTTTT
CSASDIPFDEKLFF
>.|TRBV7-2|TRBJ1-5|.
TGTGCCAGCAGCGAAACCGGGACGGTGAATCAGCCCCAGCATTTT
CASSETGTVNQPQHF
>TRBD1|TRBV4-3|TRBJ2-7|.
TGCGCCAGCAGCCAGGCTTACCGGGACAGAGGAGAGCAGTACTTC
CASSQAYRDRGEQYF
>.|TRBV4-1|TRBJ1-1|.
TGCGCCAGCAGCCCCGAGAACACTGAAGCTTTCTTT
CASSPENTEAFF
>.|TRBV19|TRBJ1-2|.
TGTGCCAGTAGTATAAAGGTCAACTATGGCTACACCTTC
CASSIKVNYGYTF
>TRBD1|TRBV19|TRBJ1-1|.
TGTGCCAGTAGTATTTCAGGGGGCATCACTGAAGCTTTCTTT
CASSISGGITEAFF
>.|TRBV5-1|TRBJ2-7|.
TGCGCCAGCAGCTTGGTGGCGGGGGCCTACCCCACCTACGAGCAGTACTTC
CASSLVAGAYPTYEQYF
>TRBD2|TRBV28|TRBJ2-1|.
TGTGCCAGCAGCCCTCCTCCGGGACTAGCGGGAGGGCGTGAGCAGTTCTTC
CASSPPPGLAGGREQFF
>TRBD1|TRBV11-2|TRBJ2-1|.
TGTGCCAGCAGTTTACAGCCGGGACAGGCTCTTTATGACTACAATGAGCAGTTCTTC
CASSLQPGQALYDYNEQFF
>TRBD1|TRBV7-8|TRBJ2-7|.
TGTGCCAGCAGCGGGAACAGGGGATCCTACGAGCAGTACTTC
CASSGNRGSYEQYF
>.|TRBV7-9|TRBJ2-7|.
TGTGCCAGCAGCTCCCTTTTACCCTACGAGCAGTACTTC
CASSSLLPYEQYF
>TRBD2|TRBV5-1|TRBJ2-3|few
TGCGCCAGCAGCCCCCGGGAGGGCCAGAGAGATACGCAGTATTTT
CASSPREGQRDTQYF
>.|TRBV7-3|TRBJ2-3|.
TGTGCCAGCAGCTTAGGAGGGGGGCTAGATACGCAGTATTTT
CASSLGGGLDTQYF
>TRBD1|TRBV29-1|TRBJ1-2|.
TGCAGCGTTGGATCGGGCAGGGGGGGCTACACCTTC
CSVGSGRGGYTF
>.|TRBV5-4|TRBJ1-2|.
TGTGCCAGCAGCTCCGCCGGACAGAATTATGGCTACACCTTC
CASSSAGQNYGYTF
>TRBD1|TRBV7-2|TRBJ2-5|.
TGTGCCAGCAGCTTAGTTTCGAGACAGGGGCAAGAGACCCAGTACTTC
CASSLVSRQGQETQYF
>TRBD2|TRBV11-2|TRBJ2-1|.
TGTGCCAGCAGCTCCCTCGTGGGAGCGGGGTACAATGAGCAGTTCTTC
CASSSLVGAGYNEQFF
>.|TRBV5-6|TRBJ2-2|.
TGTGCCAGCAGCTTCGGCACCTCAGGCGCCGGGGAGCTGTTTTTT
CASSFGTSGAGELFF
>TRBD1|TRBV9|TRBJ2-2|.
TGTGCCAGCAGCCCCGGACAGGCGAACACCGGGGAGCTGTTTTTT
CASSPGQANTGELFF
>.|TRBV28|TRBJ2-7|.
TGTGCCAGCAGGAAAGGGACCTACGAGCAGTACTTC
CASRKGTYEQYF
>.|TRBV9|TRBJ1-3|once
TGTGCCAGCAGCGTAGGAACTGGAAACACCATATATTTT
CASSVGTGNTIYF
>.|TRBV27|TRBJ1-5|.
TGTGCCAGCAGTCCCCTCGGGACACTCCGGTATAGCAATCAGCCCCAGCATTTT
CASSPLGTLRYSNQPQHF
>TRBD1|TRBV6-5|TRBJ1-2|.
TGTGCCAGCACTACAACAGGGGGCGGCTACACCTTC
CASTTTGGGYTF
>TRBD2|TRBV15|TRBJ2-7|.
TGTGCCACCAGCAGGGACCCTAGCGGCCCTCTCGGCGAGCAGTACTTC
CATSRDPSGPLGEQYF
>TRBD1|TRBV19|TRBJ1-5|.
TGTGCCAGTATTCCACAGGGGGTAAATCAGCCCCAGCATTTT
CASIPQGVNQPQHF
>.|TRBV5-1|TRBJ1-1|.
TGCGCCAGTACACAGGGCGGAGGGGAAGCTTTCTTT
CASTQGGGEAFF
>.|TRBV4-3|TRBJ1-2|.
TGCGCCAGCAGCCAAGATTATCAGGGGTCGGATCGTGGCTACACCTTC
CASSQDYQGSDRGYTF
>TRBD1|TRBV5-1|TRBJ2-3|.
TGCGCCAGCAGCTTGGGAGGGACAGGGGTGCTGTATACGCAGTATTTT
CASSLGGTGVLYTQYF
>.|TRBV6-5|TRBJ1-6|.
TGTGCCAGCAGTTACTCCGGCCGAGGGAATAATTCACCCCTCCACTTT
CASSYSGRGNNSPLHF
>TRBD1|TRBV7-8|TRBJ2-5|.
TGTGCCAGCAGCCCCCGCCTGACAGGGCAAGAGACCCAGTACTTC
CASSPRLTGQETQYF
>.|TRBV13|TRBJ2-7|.
TGTGCCAGCAGCTTACCTGCCAGGGTCGAGCAGTACTTC
CASSLPARVEQYF
>TRBD2|TRBV7-3|TRBJ2-1|.
TGTGCCAGCAGCCCCGGACTAGCGGGAGTCAATGAGCAGTTCTTC
CASSPGLAGVNEQFF
>TRBD1|TRBV11-1|TRBJ2-1|.
TGTGCCAGCAGCTCCGGACAGGGCTACAATGAGCAGTTCTTC
CASSSGQGYNEQFF
>.|TRBV6-1|TRBJ1-5|.
TGTGCCAGCGTGGGAGGGGATCAGCCCCAGCATTTT
CASVGGDQPQHF
>.|TRBV28|TRBJ1-4|.
TGTGCCAGCACCCCGGGGGCACGGGGGCAACTGTTTTTT
CASTPGARGQLFF
>TRBD2|TRBV7-9|TRBJ2-1|.
TGTGCCAGCAGCTTAGGGGTTGGTACTAGCGGAACCTACAATGAGCAGTTCTTC
CASSLGVGTSGTYNEQFF
>.|TRBV12-2|TRBJ2-7|.
TGTGCAAGTCGCTTGGACGAGCAGTACTTC
CASRLDEQYF
>.|TRBV12-5|TRBJ2-2|.
TGTGCTAGTGGTTTGGTAATAGGTCTAAGTGTTACCGGGGAGCTGTTTTTT
CASGLVIGLSVTGELFF
>.|TRBV27|TRBJ2-5|.
TGTGCCAGCAGTTTAGTTGTCGGACTACAGGGGACTCACTTC
CASSLVVGLQGTHF
>TRBD2|TRBV11-3|TRBJ2-1|.
TGTGCCAGCAGCAAGGGACTAGCGGGAGGAAGATACAATGAGCAGTTCTTC
CASSKGLAGGRYNEQFF
>.|TRBV27|TRBJ2-1|.
TGTGCCAGCAAGACAGTTCTAGGATCCAATGAGCAGTTCTTC
CASKTVLGSNEQFF